This T cell receptor (beta chain) originates from a study of cytomegalovirus exposure and HLA in healthy donors. Turning to the study itself: The 100 million to 140 million unique TCR beta sequences, from roughly 170 million T cells, were found by an earlier analysis. General study points: Sequencing had likely introduced a cluster of highly shared sequence variants as an artifact. Among immune exposure information, only CMV serostatus was available.

The V gene's germline CDR1 is MNHNS and CDR2 SASEGT. This CDR3 spans 14 amino acids. With 7 bases removed from V and 1 base from J, the gap between germline ends came to 8 bases. The PCR employed 60 Vbeta primers together with 13 Jbeta primers. The assay was immunoSEQ multiplex PCR, and TCRdb's table has in-frame clones only and misses some. The table records about 100,000 clones, roughly 75% of them present only once. As regards this clone: Its antigen is currently unknown.

Sequencing was performed on PBMCs. J is TRBJ2-6 and V is TRBV6-1; possibly TRBD1 for D (5 bases). The TCR was taken from a woman in her sixties in good health and CMV-seronegative. CDR3: CASTSGSGANVLTF. The CDR3 region has the DNA TGTGCCAGCACTTCAGGGTCTGGGGCCAACGTCCTGACTTTC.